The present T cell receptor (beta chain) was sequenced within a study of blood T cell repertoires in COVID-19. The method was immunoSEQ multiplex PCR; TCRdb's version includes in-frame clones alone and lacks a portion of them. The sample lists hundreds of thousands of clones; 70% to 90% were seen once. Germline values: CDR1 SGHTA, CDR2 FQGNSA. J gave up 0 bases and V 5 bases, and 3 bases lay outside the gene matches. The CDR3 runs 15 residues. The sample was peripheral blood. The clonotype comes from a man in his 70s with acute or convalescent COVID-19. V gene TRBV7-2 combines with J gene TRBJ1-5; 8 bases agree with TRBD1. The chain's CDR3 is CASSTQGDSNQPQHF. The CDR3 nucleotides are TGTGCCAGCAGCACACAGGGGGATAGCAATCAGCCCCAGCATTTT.